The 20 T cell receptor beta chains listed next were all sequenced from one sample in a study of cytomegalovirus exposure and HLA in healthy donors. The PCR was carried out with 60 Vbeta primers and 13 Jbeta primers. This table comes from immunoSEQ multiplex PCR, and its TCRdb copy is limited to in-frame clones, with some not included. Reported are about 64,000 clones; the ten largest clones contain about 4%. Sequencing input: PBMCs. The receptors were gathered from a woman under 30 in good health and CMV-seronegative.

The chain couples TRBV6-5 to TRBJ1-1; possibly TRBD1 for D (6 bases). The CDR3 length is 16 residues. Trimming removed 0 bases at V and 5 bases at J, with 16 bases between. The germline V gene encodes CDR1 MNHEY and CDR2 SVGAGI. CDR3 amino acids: CASSYSTRGRTTEAFF. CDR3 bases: TGTGCCAGCAGTTACTCAACCAGGGGCCGAACAACTGAAGCTTTCTTT.

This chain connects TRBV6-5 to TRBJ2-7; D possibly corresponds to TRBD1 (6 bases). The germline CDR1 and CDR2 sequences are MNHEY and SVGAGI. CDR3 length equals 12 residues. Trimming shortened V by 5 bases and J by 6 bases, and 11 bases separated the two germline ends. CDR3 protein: CASSPGVREQYF. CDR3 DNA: TGTGCCAGCAGTCCAGGGGTTCGCGAGCAGTACTTC.

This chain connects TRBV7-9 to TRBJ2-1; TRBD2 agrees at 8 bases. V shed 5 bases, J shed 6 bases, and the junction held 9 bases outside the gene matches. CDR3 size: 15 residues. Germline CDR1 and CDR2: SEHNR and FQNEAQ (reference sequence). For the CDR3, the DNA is TGTGCCAGCAGCCTAACCGGGACTAGTTTCAATGAGCAGTTCTTC. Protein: CASSLTGTSFNEQFF.

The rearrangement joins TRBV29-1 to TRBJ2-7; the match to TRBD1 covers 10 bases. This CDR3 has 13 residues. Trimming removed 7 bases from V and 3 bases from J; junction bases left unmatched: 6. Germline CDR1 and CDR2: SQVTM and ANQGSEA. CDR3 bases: TGCAGCGCCGGGGGACAGGGGATCTACGAGCAGTACTTC. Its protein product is CSAGGQGIYEQYF.

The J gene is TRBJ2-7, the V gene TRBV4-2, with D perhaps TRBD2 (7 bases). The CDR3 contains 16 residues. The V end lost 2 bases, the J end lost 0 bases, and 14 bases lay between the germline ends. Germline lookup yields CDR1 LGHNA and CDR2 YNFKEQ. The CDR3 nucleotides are TGTGCCAGCAGCCAAACGTCGGGGGGCGGCTCCTACGAGCAGTACTTC. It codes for CASSQTSGGGSYEQYF.

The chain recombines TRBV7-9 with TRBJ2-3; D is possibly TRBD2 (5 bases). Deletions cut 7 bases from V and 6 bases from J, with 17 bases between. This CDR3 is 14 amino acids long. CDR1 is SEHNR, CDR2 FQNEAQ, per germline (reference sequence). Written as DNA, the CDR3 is TGTGCCAGCACTAGCTTTATTAGACCCGATACGCAGTATTTT. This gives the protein CASTSFIRPDTQYF.

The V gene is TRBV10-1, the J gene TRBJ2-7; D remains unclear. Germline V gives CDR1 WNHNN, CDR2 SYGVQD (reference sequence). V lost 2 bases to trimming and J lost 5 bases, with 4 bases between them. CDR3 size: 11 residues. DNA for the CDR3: TGCGCCAGCAGTGAGGGCCACGAGCAGTACTTC. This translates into CASSEGHEQYF.

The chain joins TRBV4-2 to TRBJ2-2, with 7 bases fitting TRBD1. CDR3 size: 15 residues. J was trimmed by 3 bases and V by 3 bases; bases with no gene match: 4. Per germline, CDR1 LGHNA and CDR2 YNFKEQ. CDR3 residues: CASSQPDRDTGELFF. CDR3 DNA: TGTGCCAGCAGCCAGCCCGACAGGGACACCGGGGAGCTGTTTTTT.

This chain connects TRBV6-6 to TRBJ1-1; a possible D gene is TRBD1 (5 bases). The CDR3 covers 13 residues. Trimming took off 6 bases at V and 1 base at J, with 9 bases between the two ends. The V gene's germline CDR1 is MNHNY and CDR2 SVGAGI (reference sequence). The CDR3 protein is CASRPTGNTEAFF. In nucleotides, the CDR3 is TGTGCCAGCAGGCCTACAGGGAACACTGAAGCTTTCTTT.

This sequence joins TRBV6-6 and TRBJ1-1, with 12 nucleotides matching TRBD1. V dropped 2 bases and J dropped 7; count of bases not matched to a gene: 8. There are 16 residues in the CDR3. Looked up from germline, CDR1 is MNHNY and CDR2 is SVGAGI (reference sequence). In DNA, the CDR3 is TGTGCCAGCAGTTACGCGGAGGGACAGGGGGCCGGTGAAGCTTTCTTT. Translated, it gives CASSYAEGQGAGEAFF.

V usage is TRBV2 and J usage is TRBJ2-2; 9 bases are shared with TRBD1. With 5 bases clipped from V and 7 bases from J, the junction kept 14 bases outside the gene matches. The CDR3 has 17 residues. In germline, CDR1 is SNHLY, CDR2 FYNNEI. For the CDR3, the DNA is TGTGCCAGCAGTACATTTTCCCGGGACAGGGAAGTCGGGGAGCTGTTTTTT. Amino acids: CASSTFSRDREVGELFF.

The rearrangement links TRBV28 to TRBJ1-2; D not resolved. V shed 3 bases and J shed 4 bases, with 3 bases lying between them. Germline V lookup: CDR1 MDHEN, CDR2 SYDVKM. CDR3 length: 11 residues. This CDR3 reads CASSFRYGYTF. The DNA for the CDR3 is TGTGCCAGCAGTTTTCGCTATGGCTACACCTTC.

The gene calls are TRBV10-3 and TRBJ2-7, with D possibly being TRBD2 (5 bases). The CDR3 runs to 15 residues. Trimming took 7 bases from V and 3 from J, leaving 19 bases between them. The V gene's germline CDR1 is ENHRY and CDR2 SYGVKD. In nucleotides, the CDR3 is TGTGCCATCACCTCTTCCGGGAAGGGTTACTACGAGCAGTACTTC. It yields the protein CAITSSGKGYYEQYF.

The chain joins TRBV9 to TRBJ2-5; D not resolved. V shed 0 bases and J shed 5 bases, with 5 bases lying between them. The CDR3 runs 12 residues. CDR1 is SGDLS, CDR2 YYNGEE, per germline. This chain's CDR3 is CASSVDGETQYF. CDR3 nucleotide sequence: TGTGCCAGCAGCGTAGACGGTGAGACCCAGTACTTC. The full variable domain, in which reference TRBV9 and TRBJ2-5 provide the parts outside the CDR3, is DSGVTQTPKHLITATGQRVTLRCSPRSGDLSVYWYQQSLDQGLQFLIQYYNGEERAKGNILERFSAQQFPDLHSELNLSSLELGDSALYFCASSVDGETQYFGPGTRLLVL.

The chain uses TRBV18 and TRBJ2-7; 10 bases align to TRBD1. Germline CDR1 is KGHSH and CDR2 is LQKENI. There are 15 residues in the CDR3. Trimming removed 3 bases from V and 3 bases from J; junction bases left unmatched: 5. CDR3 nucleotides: TGTGCCAGCTCACCGGACAGGGGGACTAACTACGAGCAGTACTTC. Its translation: CASSPDRGTNYEQYF.

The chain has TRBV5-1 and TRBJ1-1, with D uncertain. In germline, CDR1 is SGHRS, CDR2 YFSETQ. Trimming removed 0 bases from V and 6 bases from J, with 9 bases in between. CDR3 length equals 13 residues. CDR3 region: CASSLGSGAEAFF. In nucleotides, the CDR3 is TGCGCCAGCAGCTTGGGTTCCGGAGCTGAAGCTTTCTTT.

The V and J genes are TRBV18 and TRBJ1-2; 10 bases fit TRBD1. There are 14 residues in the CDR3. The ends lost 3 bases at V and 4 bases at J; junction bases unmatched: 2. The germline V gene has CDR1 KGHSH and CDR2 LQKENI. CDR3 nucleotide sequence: TGTGCCAGCTCACCCGGACAGGGGGGCTATGGCTACACCTTC. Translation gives CASSPGQGGYGYTF.

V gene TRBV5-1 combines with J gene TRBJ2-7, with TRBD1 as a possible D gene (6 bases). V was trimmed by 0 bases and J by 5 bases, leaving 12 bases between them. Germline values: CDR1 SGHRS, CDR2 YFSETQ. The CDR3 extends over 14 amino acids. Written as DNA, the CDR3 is TGCGCCAGCAGCTTGGCCCAGGGGAACGACGAGCAGTACTTC. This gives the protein CASSLAQGNDEQYF.

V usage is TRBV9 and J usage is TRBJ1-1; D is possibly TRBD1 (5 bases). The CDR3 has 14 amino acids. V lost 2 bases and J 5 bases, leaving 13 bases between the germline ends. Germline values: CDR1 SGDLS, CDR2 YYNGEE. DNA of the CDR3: TGTGCCAGCAGCGTGGGGGGAGGACGGACTGAAGCTTTCTTT. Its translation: CASSVGGGRTEAFF.

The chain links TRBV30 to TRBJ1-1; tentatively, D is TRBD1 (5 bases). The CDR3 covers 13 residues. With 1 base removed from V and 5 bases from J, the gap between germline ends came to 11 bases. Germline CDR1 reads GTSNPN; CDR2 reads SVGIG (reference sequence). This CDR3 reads CAWSAGTRTEAFF. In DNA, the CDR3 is TGTGCCTGGAGTGCAGGGACTCGGACTGAAGCTTTCTTT.